This TCR beta chain was captured by sequencing in a study of blood T cell repertoires in COVID-19 (dated by TCRdb to 2020 to 2022). Study-level background: Collaborator samples came from the United States, Italy and Spain and covered acute and convalescent phases of COVID-19. The prospective study material was composed of cDNA or gDNA derived from T cells, B-cell-depleted T cells, or PBMCs. Where available, HLA class I and class II types were taken from metadata supplied by the sample provider and were not determined by assay-based typing. Nearly every sample came with metadata listing a de-identified subject ID, COVID-19 status, age in years and sex. The repertoires were released in a freely available public database intended as a resource for research on the immune response to SARS-CoV-2. The samples were drawn from the first 160 participants of the ongoing ImmuneRACE study and from under 1,500 subjects provided by 6 global collaborators. Subjects who had been exposed to COVID-19, were actively infected with it, or had recovered from it provided the deeply sampled blood TCRbeta repertoires that made up the dataset.

Whole blood was collected in K2EDTA tubes by collaborating institutions according to the institutions' own protocols. Collaborator samples were shipped for TCRbeta analysis as frozen whole blood, isolated PBMCs, or DNA extracted from either sample type. TCRbeta CDR3 regions were amplified from genomic DNA by means of the immunoSEQ Assay, a bias-controlled multiplex PCR. In the authors' own workflow: The number of nucleated cells in each sample was estimated from the amplification of reference gene primers within the assay. To quantify the absolute abundance of each unique TCRbeta CDR3 rearrangement, sequence reads were collapsed and filtered. For each sample, productive Simpson clonality was calculated as the square root of Simpson's diversity index across productive rearrangements. TCRdb mirrors the immuneACCESS table, restricted to in-frame sequences. Some clones are absent from its copies; in checked studies, under half trace to an unresolved V gene, and the reason for the others is unknown. The D gene and trimming were derived from the DNA, and the V and J assignments and clone size from that table. In this sample the table shows tens of thousands of clones, roughly 88% of which occur a single time. The ten largest clonotypes hold about 14% of the sample.

As regards this clone: No cognate antigen has been identified for it. Base qualities are not provided; no much larger clone lies one nucleotide away.

CDR1 SGHRS and CDR2 YFSETQ were looked up in the germline V gene. The CDR3 starts with the cysteine, ends with the phenylalanine, and has 16 residues. Only the CDR3 region is kept as DNA, spanning 48 bases read in frame from base 1. Relative to germline, V is missing 5 bases and J is missing 1 base, with 8 bases of the junction outside any gene match. Findings and caveats that apply to the study as a whole: How much clinical and demographic metadata was included differed by source and by participant, and the metadata was provided uncurated.

The receptor chain draws on TRBV5-1 and TRBJ2-5, with 10 central nucleotides matching TRBD2. The sample taken for sequencing was peripheral blood. This clonotype originated in a human donor in a cohort sampled during active COVID-19. The CDR3 protein is CASSKDLAGVQETQYF. Read as DNA, the sequence is TGCGCCAGCAGTAAAGATCTAGCGGGGGTCCAAGAGACCCAGTACTTC.